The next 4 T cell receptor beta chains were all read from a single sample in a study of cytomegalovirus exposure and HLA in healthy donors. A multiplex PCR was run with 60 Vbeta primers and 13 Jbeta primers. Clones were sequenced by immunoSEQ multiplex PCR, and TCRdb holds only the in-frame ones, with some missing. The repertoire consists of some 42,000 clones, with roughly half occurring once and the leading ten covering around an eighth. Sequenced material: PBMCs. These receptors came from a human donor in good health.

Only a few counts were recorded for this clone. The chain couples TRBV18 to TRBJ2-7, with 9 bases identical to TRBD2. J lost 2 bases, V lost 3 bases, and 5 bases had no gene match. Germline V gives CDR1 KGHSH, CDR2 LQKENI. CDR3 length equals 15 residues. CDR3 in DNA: TGTGCCAGCTCACCTCTAGCGGGGAGCGCCTACGAGCAGTACTTC. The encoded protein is CASSPLAGSAYEQYF.

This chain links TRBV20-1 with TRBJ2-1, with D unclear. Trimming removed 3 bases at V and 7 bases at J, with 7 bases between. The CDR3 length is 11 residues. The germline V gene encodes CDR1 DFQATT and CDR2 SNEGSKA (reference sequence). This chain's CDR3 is CSAREYNEQFF. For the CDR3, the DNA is TGCAGTGCTAGGGAGTATAATGAGCAGTTCTTC.

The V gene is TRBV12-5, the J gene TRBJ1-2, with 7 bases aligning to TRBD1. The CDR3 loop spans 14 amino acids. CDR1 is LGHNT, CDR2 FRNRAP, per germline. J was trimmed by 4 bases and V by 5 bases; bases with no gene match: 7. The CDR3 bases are TGTGCTAGTGGTACAGGGGCTTTTGCCTATGGCTACACCTTC. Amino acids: CASGTGAFAYGYTF.

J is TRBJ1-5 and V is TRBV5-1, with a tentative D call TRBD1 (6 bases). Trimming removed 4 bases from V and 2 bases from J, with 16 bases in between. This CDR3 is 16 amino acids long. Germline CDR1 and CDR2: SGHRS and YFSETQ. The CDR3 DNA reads TGCGCCAGCAGCACTAACCCACAGGGCCGCAATCAGCCCCAGCATTTT. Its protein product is CASSTNPQGRNQPQHF.